The rows below give T cell receptor beta chains drawn from one sample of a study of tumor-infiltrating lymphocytes in oesophageal squamous cell carcinoma. TCRdb redid the calling of the PCR reads with MiXCR, one entry per CDR3 protein. The sample has approximately 20,000 distinct CDR3 sequences, about two fifths seen once. Specimen: blood. The receptors were gathered from a male donor with esophageal squamous cell carcinoma. CDR3s include the opening cysteine and the closing phenylalanine or tryptophan. Fields, in order: J gene, clone size, D gene, V gene, CDR3 DNA, CDR3 protein. The D gene is left open where the match is weak. Only some rows state a clone size, as once, few, many or a class for expanded clones.

J: TRBJ2-1; size: .; D: .; V: TRBV7-3; DNA: TGTGCCAGCAGCCCGACAAGGGGGGGCCACGTGCACAATGAGCAGTTCTTC; CDR3: CASSPTRGGHVHNEQFF
J: TRBJ2-1; size: .; D: .; V: TRBV7-2; DNA: TGTGCCAGCAGCTTAGACGTAGGGAGCTCCTACAATGAGCAGTTCTTC; CDR3: CASSLDVGSSYNEQFF
J: TRBJ2-2; size: many; D: TRBD1; V: TRBV7-9; DNA: TGTGCCAGCAGCCTGCGGGGGACAGGGGACCCCGGGGAGCTGTTTTTT; CDR3: CASSLRGTGDPGELFF
J: TRBJ2-5; size: medium-sized; D: TRBD1; V: TRBV11-1; DNA: TGTGCCAGCAGCAGAACCGGGACAGGGGATTATGGGACCCAGTACTTC; CDR3: CASSRTGTGDYGTQYF
J: TRBJ1-5; size: .; D: .; V: TRBV7-2; DNA: TGTGCCAGCAGCCCTTCAGGGGGCAATCAGCCCCAGCATTTT; CDR3: CASSPSGGNQPQHF
J: TRBJ1-6; size: medium-sized; D: .; V: TRBV7-6; DNA: TGTGCCAGCAGCCAACAGGGAGTAAATTCACCCCTCCACTTT; CDR3: CASSQQGVNSPLHF
J: TRBJ2-7; size: few; D: TRBD2; V: TRBV7-2; DNA: TGTGCCAGCAGCTTAAACCCTAGCGGGAGTTACGAGCAGTACTTC; CDR3: CASSLNPSGSYEQYF
J: TRBJ2-5; size: .; D: TRBD1; V: TRBV6-8; DNA: TGTGCCAGCAGTGACTTCCTCCGGGACAGCCAAGAGACCCAGTACTTC; CDR3: CASSDFLRDSQETQYF
J: TRBJ2-3; size: once; D: .; V: TRBV7-6; DNA: TGTGCCTCCGCGGCCCCCGGTGGGGGGAATACGCAGTATTTT; CDR3: CASAAPGGGNTQYF
J: TRBJ2-3; size: .; D: .; V: TRBV7-3; DNA: TGTGCCAGCAGCTTAGCCCAGAACACAGATACGCAGTATTTT; CDR3: CASSLAQNTDTQYF
J: TRBJ2-3; size: many; D: TRBD2; V: TRBV18; DNA: TGTGCCAGCTCCCCCTCTAGCGGGAGGCTGGGGGATACGCAGTATTTT; CDR3: CASSPSSGRLGDTQYF
J: TRBJ2-7; size: medium-sized; D: .; V: TRBV7-2; DNA: TGTGCCAGCAGCTTACTGGGGGGCTCCTACAATGAGCAGTACTTC; CDR3: CASSLLGGSYNEQYF
J: TRBJ1-5; size: .; D: .; V: TRBV11-3; DNA: TGTGCCAGCAGCTTCCACGACAGACGAAGCAATCAGCCCCAGCATTTT; CDR3: CASSFHDRRSNQPQHF
J: TRBJ1-1; size: many; D: .; V: TRBV4-1; DNA: TGCGCCAGCAGCCAAGTAATGAGAGGGGCGAACACTGAAGCTTTCTTT; CDR3: CASSQVMRGANTEAFF
J: TRBJ1-1; size: few; D: .; V: TRBV6-1; DNA: TGTGCCAGCAGTGGGAGGGGACGGGTCCTTGAAGCTTTCTTT; CDR3: CASSGRGRVLEAFF
J: TRBJ2-5; size: .; D: .; V: TRBV7-3; DNA: TGTGCCAGCAGCTTTTCAGGGGGGTTGCAGGAGACCCAGTACTTC; CDR3: CASSFSGGLQETQYF
J: TRBJ2-7; size: many; D: .; V: TRBV6-6; DNA: TGTGCCAGCAGTTACTCGGCTACCTATTCCTACGAGCAGTACTTC; CDR3: CASSYSATYSYEQYF
J: TRBJ2-2; size: few; D: TRBD2; V: TRBV6-1; DNA: TGTGCCAGCATGTTCCGGTTTAGCGGGGGGTCCAACACCGGGGAGCTGTTTTTT; CDR3: CASMFRFSGGSNTGELFF
J: TRBJ2-3; size: few; D: .; V: TRBV7-2; DNA: TGTGCCAGCCGAAGCGGTGGGGGAGATACGCAGTATTTT; CDR3: CASRSGGGDTQYF
J: TRBJ2-2; size: medium-sized; D: .; V: TRBV7-3; DNA: TGTGCCAGCAGCCCCCGGACCCGCACCGGGGAGCTGTTTTTT; CDR3: CASSPRTRTGELFF
J: TRBJ1-3; size: many; D: TRBD1; V: TRBV6-1; DNA: TGTGCCAGCAGTAGCACAGGGGCCTCTGGAAACACCATATATTTT; CDR3: CASSSTGASGNTIYF
J: TRBJ2-5; size: few; D: .; V: TRBV6-6; DNA: TGTGCCAGCAGCCGCGAACTGGGACGGAAATTTTTGCCCCTCCACTTC; CDR3: CASSRELGRKFLPLHF
J: TRBJ1-3; size: many; D: TRBD1; V: TRBV18; DNA: TGTGCCAGCTCACCAACAGGGGTGGCGACTGGAAACACCATATATTTT; CDR3: CASSPTGVATGNTIYF
J: TRBJ1-2; size: .; D: TRBD1; V: TRBV7-4; DNA: TGTGCCAGCAGCTTAGCTTGGACAGGGGAAGATGGCTACACCTTC; CDR3: CASSLAWTGEDGYTF
J: TRBJ2-5; size: medium-sized; D: TRBD2; V: TRBV6-1; DNA: TGTGCCAGCATGGCTAGCGGCCAAGAGACCCAGTACTTC; CDR3: CASMASGQETQYF
J: TRBJ2-2; size: .; D: .; V: TRBV7-3; DNA: TGTGCCAGCAGCTTTGGCCTCAGCACCGGGGAGCTGTTTTTT; CDR3: CASSFGLSTGELFF
J: TRBJ1-1; size: .; D: TRBD1; V: TRBV6-1; DNA: TGTGCCAGCAAAATCCGGGACAGGGCATACTTC; CDR3: CASKIRDRAYF
J: TRBJ2-4; size: .; D: TRBD2; V: TRBV6-7; DNA: TGTGCCAGCAGTTACAGCGGGGTGGAAAACATTCAGTACTTC; CDR3: CASSYSGVENIQYF
J: TRBJ2-1; size: many; D: .; V: TRBV14; DNA: TGTGCCAGCAGCCAGCGGTTGAAGGGGAATCGGGAGCAGTTCTTC; CDR3: CASSQRLKGNREQFF
J: TRBJ2-7; size: many; D: TRBD2; V: TRBV28; DNA: TGTGCCAGCAGGGGGGCGGGGGGTACTTACGAGCAGTACTTC; CDR3: CASRGAGGTYEQYF
J: TRBJ1-4; size: many; D: .; V: TRBV6-1; DNA: TGTGCCAGCAGTGGGGGAGGAGGCGGGCTTAATGAAAAACTGTTTTTT; CDR3: CASSGGGGGLNEKLFF
J: TRBJ2-1; size: .; D: TRBD2; V: TRBV7-3; DNA: TGTGCCAGCAGCATTACCGGCGGGAGCAATGAGCAGTTCTTC; CDR3: CASSITGGSNEQFF
J: TRBJ2-2; size: medium-sized; D: .; V: TRBV7-9; DNA: TGTGCCAGCGCGCCCTCGGGGACCAACACCGGGGAGCTGTTTTTT; CDR3: CASAPSGTNTGELFF
J: TRBJ2-1; size: .; D: TRBD1; V: TRBV7-6; DNA: TGTGCCAGCAGCTTAGTAGCAGGGGGCTTCAACAATGAGCAGTTCTTC; CDR3: CASSLVAGGFNNEQFF
J: TRBJ2-1; size: .; D: .; V: TRBV7-2; DNA: TGTGCCAGCAGAGACGGGACTCGAGAGCAGTTCTTC; CDR3: CASRDGTREQFF
J: TRBJ2-5; size: many; D: TRBD1; V: TRBV2; DNA: TGTGCCAGCAGGACGGGACAGGGAAACCAAGAGACCCAGTACTTC; CDR3: CASRTGQGNQETQYF
J: TRBJ2-5; size: many; D: .; V: TRBV7-8; DNA: TGTGCCAGCAGCTTAGCCAGGGGTGGCGGAGAGACCCAGTACTTC; CDR3: CASSLARGGGETQYF
J: TRBJ2-7; size: .; D: TRBD2; V: TRBV7-8; DNA: TGTGCCAGCAGCTTTCGAGCGGGGCGGGGACGCTCCTACGAGCAGTACTTC; CDR3: CASSFRAGRGRSYEQYF
J: TRBJ2-7; size: many; D: TRBD1; V: TRBV12-3/TRBV12-4; DNA: TGTGCCAGCAGTCCGTCCGGGACAGGGAATTACGAGCAGTACTTC; CDR3: CASSPSGTGNYEQYF
J: TRBJ2-5; size: .; D: TRBD1; V: TRBV7-2; DNA: TGTGCCAGCAGCTTAGGGGGGACAGGGGACAACTTC; CDR3: CASSLGGTGDNF
J: TRBJ2-5; size: .; D: .; V: TRBV12-3/TRBV12-4; DNA: TGTGCCAGCAGCCAGGGAGTCGCGGTGGTGTCTGAGACCCAGTACTTC; CDR3: CASSQGVAVVSETQYF
J: TRBJ1-3; size: medium-sized; D: .; V: TRBV7-6; DNA: TGTGCCAGCAGCGCCTACAGGGAATCTGGAAACACCATATATTTT; CDR3: CASSAYRESGNTIYF
J: TRBJ2-3; size: many; D: .; V: TRBV4-1; DNA: TGCGCCAGCAGCCAATGGTCCAGGGGCCTAGAGAGGGATACGCAGTATTTT; CDR3: CASSQWSRGLERDTQYF
J: TRBJ2-5; size: .; D: .; V: TRBV7-4; DNA: TGTGCCAGCAGCTTATCCGGGAACCACGTACGAGAGACCCAGTACTTC; CDR3: CASSLSGNHVRETQYF
J: TRBJ2-1; size: once; D: .; V: TRBV11-2; DNA: TGTGCCAGCAGCTTAGCAACGATCGGGGAGACCCAGTTCTTC; CDR3: CASSLATIGETQFF
J: TRBJ2-1; size: medium-sized; D: .; V: TRBV24-1; DNA: TGTGCCACCAGTGATCCCATGGCGAGAGAGCAGTTCTTC; CDR3: CATSDPMAREQFF
J: TRBJ2-5; size: .; D: TRBD2; V: TRBV29-1; DNA: TGCAGCGGGGGCGGGAGGGCAGAAGAGACCCAGTACTTC; CDR3: CSGGGRAEETQYF
J: TRBJ2-7; size: once; D: .; V: TRBV12-3/TRBV12-4; DNA: TGTGCCAGCAGTTCCCGTAAGTCTGCGGGCATCTACGAGCAGTACTTC; CDR3: CASSSRKSAGIYEQYF
J: TRBJ1-2; size: many; D: .; V: TRBV5-1; DNA: TGCGCCAGCAGCTTGGTTGGGGGCGAGGACTATGGCTACACCTTC; CDR3: CASSLVGGEDYGYTF
J: TRBJ1-1; size: many; D: .; V: TRBV4-1; DNA: TGCGCCAGCAGCCAAGAATCACTCAACACTGAAGCTTTCTTT; CDR3: CASSQESLNTEAFF
J: TRBJ2-2; size: many; D: .; V: TRBV5-1; DNA: TGCGCCAGCAGCTTTCGCGGTTACGGGGAGCTGTTTTTT; CDR3: CASSFRGYGELFF
J: TRBJ2-2; size: .; D: TRBD2; V: TRBV7-9; DNA: TGTGCCAGCAGCCGGACGGGAGGGAACACCGGGGAGCTGTTTTTT; CDR3: CASSRTGGNTGELFF
J: TRBJ2-6; size: many; D: TRBD2; V: TRBV24-1; DNA: TGTGCCACCAGTGAAGGACTAGCGGGGGGGTGGGCCAACGTCCTGACTTTC; CDR3: CATSEGLAGGWANVLTF
J: TRBJ2-7; size: many; D: TRBD2; V: TRBV2; DNA: TGTGCCAGCAGGGACAGATTAGCGGGAGGAGGCGAGCAGTACTTC; CDR3: CASRDRLAGGGEQYF
J: TRBJ1-1; size: medium-sized; D: .; V: TRBV12-3/TRBV12-4; DNA: TGTGCCAGCAGTCCCGAAACCATGAACACTGAAGCTTTCTTT; CDR3: CASSPETMNTEAFF
J: TRBJ2-7; size: few; D: .; V: TRBV7-2; DNA: TGTGCCAGCAGCTCAGGGACGGAGACCTACGAGCAGTACTTC; CDR3: CASSSGTETYEQYF
J: TRBJ2-1; size: many; D: TRBD2; V: TRBV20-1; DNA: TGCAGTGCCGGGCGGGGGGTCTACAATGAGCAGTTCTTC; CDR3: CSAGRGVYNEQFF
J: TRBJ2-3; size: many; D: .; V: TRBV28; DNA: TGTGCCAGCAGTTTCCCCAACTCGAAAGATACGCAGTATTTT; CDR3: CASSFPNSKDTQYF
J: TRBJ2-1; size: .; D: TRBD2; V: TRBV12-5; DNA: TGTGCTAGTGGTTTAGGGACTAGCGGGACCGATGAGCAGTTCTTC; CDR3: CASGLGTSGTDEQFF